The 17 T cell receptor beta chains given below trace back to one sample, sequenced in a study of T cell repertoires in cytomegalovirus infection. TCRdb recomputed calls from the reads with MiXCR, one row per CDR3 protein. The sample yields more than 300,000 distinct CDR3 sequences, about 32% seen once. These receptors' antigens are unknown. Sequenced material: cultured PBMCs, taken from culture after CMV antigen stimulation. These receptors came from a human donor in good health (CMV status not recorded). Some clones in this sample may be carry-over from other donors' samples.

This chain uses TRBV12-3 or TRBV12-4 with TRBJ1-2; D is uncertain. CDR3 length equals 13 residues. The V end lost 2 bases, the J end lost 8 bases, and 12 bases lay between the germline ends. CDR3 amino acids: CASSLSTAEGYTF. For the CDR3, the DNA is TGTGCCAGCAGTTTAAGCACGGCGGAGGGCTACACCTTC.

Of note for this clonotype: It may be a read error: a sequence one base away is much more abundant. The chain joins TRBV4-1 to TRBJ1-2, with no clear D. This CDR3 spans 16 amino acids. Per the germline V gene, CDR1 is MGHRA and CDR2 is YSYEKL. The chain's CDR3 is CAGSQAREARGYGYTF. The CDR3 bases are TGCGCCGGCAGCCAAGCGAGGGAGGCGCGGGGCTATGGCTACACCTTC.

The rearrangement links TRBV19 to TRBJ2-1; 7 nucleotides line up with TRBD2. The germline gives CDR1 LNHDA, CDR2 SQIVND (reference sequence). The CDR3 runs 12 residues. Trimming cost V 4 bases and J 15 bases; bases outside gene matches: 9. This CDR3 reads CASSTPGTMRFF. In DNA form, the CDR3 reads TGTGCCAGTAGTACCCCTGGGACTATGCGGTTCTTC.

The chain combines TRBV6-2 or TRBV6-3 with TRBJ2-1, with 9 bases aligning to TRBD2. The J segment lost 8 bases and the V segment lost 4 bases, leaving 9 bases of the junction unmatched. The CDR3 is made up of 15 amino acids. Looked up from germline, CDR1 is MNHEY and CDR2 is SVGEGT. The CDR3 DNA is TGTGCCAGCAGTTCACTTAGCGGGAGTATCCATGAGCAGTTCTTC. This translates into CASSSLSGSIHEQFF.

The chain employs TRBV28 and TRBJ2-1, with D possibly called TRBD1 or TRBD2 (5 bases each). Trimming pared 5 bases from V and 1 base from J, leaving 21 bases between. From germline, CDR1 is MDHEN and CDR2 SYDVKM. CDR3 length: 18 amino acids. CDR3 coding DNA: TGTGCCAGCAGTCTACCTTTAAGGATTGAGGGGTCCTACAATGAGCAGTTCTTC. Its translation is CASSLPLRIEGSYNEQFF.

The chain has TRBV28 and TRBJ2-7; 9 nucleotides align to TRBD1. The J segment lost 5 bases and the V segment lost 2 bases, leaving 10 bases of the junction unmatched. Germline V CDR1 and CDR2: MDHEN, SYDVKM. CDR3 length: 16 residues. The CDR3 DNA reads TGTGCCAGCAGTTTACAGGCACGGGACAGGGTTCACGAGCAGTACTTC. It specifies CASSLQARDRVHEQYF.

This clonotype came up a few times. The chain links TRBV6-1 to TRBJ2-1; 8 bases fit TRBD2. V dropped 6 bases and J dropped 9; count of bases not matched to a gene: 13. The CDR3 is 15 residues long. In germline, CDR1 is MNHNS, CDR2 SASEGT. The CDR3 loop is CASRPSAGGGGEQFF. As DNA, the CDR3 is TGTGCCAGCAGACCCTCTGCGGGAGGAGGTGGTGAGCAGTTCTTC.

The chain links TRBV10-3 to TRBJ2-1, with D perhaps matching TRBD2 (5 bases). The germline CDR1 and CDR2 sequences are ENHRY and SYGVKD. Deletions cut 0 bases from V and 5 bases from J, with 8 bases between. The CDR3 spans 14 residues. The CDR3 DNA reads TGTGCCATCAGTGAGTCAACTAGGAACAATGAGCAGTTCTTC. Protein sequence: CAISESTRNNEQFF.

The chain has TRBV5-6 and TRBJ1-2, with D unclear. The CDR3 is 13 amino acids. The V gene's germline CDR1 is SGHDT and CDR2 YYEEEE. V was trimmed by 4 bases and J by 6 bases, leaving 13 bases between them. This CDR3 reads CASSPQAGHGYTF. In nucleotides, the CDR3 is TGTGCCAGCAGCCCCCAGGCGGGTCATGGCTACACCTTC.

This clonotype was seen more than once but under ten times. The chain combines TRBV12-5 with TRBJ2-7, with 12 bases that match TRBD1. The CDR3 length is 16 residues. Germline values: CDR1 LGHNT, CDR2 FRNRAP. V shed 1 base, J shed 4 bases, and the junction held 5 bases outside the gene matches. The CDR3 reads CASGLGDRGRFYEQYF. CDR3 DNA sequence: TGTGCTAGTGGTTTGGGGGACAGGGGGCGTTTTTACGAGCAGTACTTC.

The V call is TRBV7-2, the J call TRBJ2-2; D gene uncertain. This CDR3 spans 11 amino acids. Between the trimmed V and J ends, which lost 4 bases and 8 bases, there was a span of 5 bases. Looked up from germline, CDR1 is SGHTA and CDR2 is FQGNSA. CDR3 loop: CASSSRGELFF. The CDR3 DNA reads as TGTGCCAGCAGCTCGCGGGGGGAGCTGTTTTTT.

The rearrangement uses TRBV7-2 and TRBJ2-1; 9 positions agree with TRBD1. Germline V gene lookup returns CDR1 SGHTA and CDR2 FQGNSA. This CDR3 comprises 15 residues. Trimming took 4 bases from V and 7 from J; bases not matched to a gene: 8. CDR3 DNA: TGTGCCAGCAGCTCCAAACGGGACAGGGTGAATGAGCAGTTCTTC. Protein: CASSSKRDRVNEQFF.

This clonotype was counted ten times or more. This rearrangement joins TRBV7-2 to TRBJ2-5; TRBD1 matches 9 bases. The trim removed 5 bases at V and 5 bases at J, leaving 6 bases unmatched. Germline-derived CDR1 and CDR2 are SGHTA and FQGNSA. The CDR3 contains 14 residues. The CDR3 reads CASSPGQGAETQYF. CDR3 DNA sequence: TGTGCCAGCAGCCCGGGACAGGGTGCGGAGACCCAGTACTTC. The variable domain in full, completed from reference TRBV7-2 and TRBJ2-5, reads GAGVSQSPSNKVTEKGKDVELRCDPISGHTALYWYRQSLGQGLEFLIYFQGNSAPDKSGLPSDRFSAERTGGSVSTLTIQRTQQEDSAVYLCASSPGQGAETQYFGPGTRLLVL.

The chain has TRBV29-1 and TRBJ2-5; TRBD2 is a possible D gene (6 bases). The V end lost 7 bases, the J end lost 2 bases, and 14 bases lay between the germline ends. The CDR3 runs to 13 residues. Looked up from germline, CDR1 is SQVTM and CDR2 is ANQGSEA. The CDR3 reads CSALGGNQETQYF. Written as DNA, the CDR3 is TGCAGCGCCTTAGGAGGGAATCAAGAGACCCAGTACTTC.

V usage is TRBV15 and J usage is TRBJ1-1; TRBD1 might be the D (6 bases). Trimming left V 0 bases short and J 6 bases short, with 11 bases between. Germline lookup yields CDR1 LNHNV and CDR2 YYDKDF (reference sequence). This CDR3 contains 14 residues. The CDR3 reads CATSREVGQPEAFF. The CDR3 nucleotides are TGTGCCACCAGCAGAGAGGTCGGACAGCCTGAAGCTTTCTTT. The full variable domain, in which reference TRBV15 and TRBJ1-1 provide the parts outside the CDR3, is DAMVIQNPRYQVTQFGKPVTLSCSQTLNHNVMYWYQQKSSQAPKLLFHYYDKDFNNEADTPDNFQSRRPNTSFCFLDIRSPGLGDTAMYLCATSREVGQPEAFFGQGTRLTVV.

This clonotype was counted a few times. The chain employs TRBV4-1 and TRBJ1-2, with D unresolved. CDR3 length: 15 amino acids. Between the trimmed V and J ends, which lost 0 bases and 4 bases, there was a span of 12 bases. In germline, CDR1 is MGHRA, CDR2 YSYEKL. The CDR3 here is CASSQEVRGGYGYTF. The CDR3 DNA reads as TGCGCCAGCAGCCAAGAGGTTAGAGGCGGCTATGGCTACACCTTC.

The sample holds a few counts of this clonotype. V gene TRBV23-1 combines with J gene TRBJ2-7; TRBD1 is a possible D gene (6 bases). TRBV23-1 is treated as an ORF (open reading frame) with a function not yet certain. V was trimmed by 1 base and J by 3 bases, leaving 10 bases between them. The CDR3 consists of 14 residues. The CDR3 reads CASSQLTGGYEQYV. The DNA for the CDR3 is TGCGCCAGCAGTCAATTGACAGGAGGCTACGAGCAGTACGTC.